This T cell receptor (beta chain) was identified in a study of blood T cell repertoires in COVID-19. Background on the study: Samples representing acute and convalescent COVID-19 were sourced from the United States, Italy and Spain.

The V gene end was trimmed by 0 bases and the J gene end by 2 bases; junction bases not matched to a gene: 1. Looked up from germline, CDR1 is SGHTA and CDR2 is FQGNSA. The CDR3 is made up of 15 amino acids. Original processing notes: For nucleated cells, counts were estimated from reference gene primer amplification. Clones were read by immunoSEQ multiplex PCR, and TCRdb kept only the in-frame ones, dropping some. V, J and clone size are those of that table, while D and trimming were read from the DNA. The sample lists around 210,000 clones; 65% to 90% were seen once. This clone is a singleton in its sample.

The sample consisted of peripheral blood. The chain is built from TRBV7-2 and TRBJ2-7, with 10 nucleotides matching TRBD1. The TCR was taken from a human donor in a cohort sampled during active COVID-19. CDR3 loop: CASSLAGTGAYEQYF. The CDR3 DNA is TGTGCCAGCAGCTTAGCGGGGACAGGGGCCTACGAGCAGTACTTC.